This T cell receptor (beta chain) was captured in a study of T cell changes during pregnancy in multiple sclerosis. Here immunoSEQ multiplex PCR was the method, and the copy in TCRdb shows in-frame clones only, minus some. The repertoire holds under 65,000 clones, with roughly 90% as singletons. The CDR3 is made up of 15 amino acids. With 4 bases clipped from V and 6 bases from J, the junction kept 12 bases outside the gene matches. Germline V gene data show CDR1 as SQVTM and CDR2 as ANQGSEA. The sample consisted of peripheral blood, taken in the first trimester of pregnancy. The sequence was collected from a female donor in good health, enrolled as a control in a pregnancy study. This chain links TRBV29-1 with TRBJ2-7; 10 bases map to TRBD2. The CDR3 DNA follows: TGCAGCGTTGGGGGGGGGACTAGCGATGTTGGCGAGCAGTACTTC. Translation: CSVGGGTSDVGEQYF.